A selection of T cell receptor beta chains follows, all from one sample in a study of blood T cell repertoires in COVID-19. Using immunoSEQ multiplex PCR, the repertoire was profiled, and TCRdb retains in-frame clones only, with some absent. Here the sample spans 35,000 to 55,000 clones, more than 70% being singletons. Source material: peripheral blood. All receptors come from a human donor in a cohort sampled during active COVID-19. CDR3s leave out the opening cysteine and the closing phenylalanine or tryptophan.

v_gene	j_gene	CDR3aa
TRBV9	TRBJ1-4	ASSPGGPEKLF
TRBV9	TRBJ1-4	ASSVAPGIGTGDEKLF
TRBV29-1	TRBJ1-2	SDTTGPYGYT
TRBV6-4	TRBJ2-1	ASSVGLAGANEQF
TRBV3-1/TRBV3-2	TRBJ2-7	ASSQDYEDSWYEQY
TRBV11-2	TRBJ1-2	ASSLGLLPTPYGYT
TRBV27	TRBJ1-2	ASSFSGESYGYT
TRBV5-1	TRBJ2-7	ASSWTSGARSTYEQY
TRBV28	TRBJ2-3	ASTGGGTDTQY
TRBV3-1/TRBV3-2	TRBJ2-5	ASSQVGGGVQKTQY
TRBV20-1	TRBJ2-5	SASGKGTQY
TRBV27	TRBJ2-3	ASSSRGGAYTDTQY
TRBV18	TRBJ2-5	ASSAQVGRKETQY
TRBV3-1/TRBV3-2	TRBJ2-6	ASSQRGLGGRSRPGANVLT
TRBV6-6	TRBJ1-5	ASSSTGSNQPQH
TRBV24-1	TRBJ2-1	ATSYGTGDGNEQF
TRBV9	TRBJ1-5	ASSVGAGINQPQH
TRBV5-6	TRBJ1-6	ASSRRADSPLH
TRBV30	TRBJ1-4	AWSADRGTATNEKLF
TRBV2	TRBJ2-1	ASSESGNSYNEQF
TRBV6-5	TRBJ1-1	ASSYSTGGMNTEAF
TRBV4-1	TRBJ2-7	ASSLIAGPYEQY